A selection of T cell receptor beta chains follows, all from one sample in a study of cytomegalovirus exposure and HLA in healthy donors. Sequencing was performed with immunoSEQ multiplex PCR; in TCRdb, only in-frame clones are kept and a portion is missing. The table has roughly 150,000 clones, approximately 61% seen once. Sample: PBMCs. Every receptor here comes from a human donor in good health. CDR3s leave out the opening cysteine and the closing phenylalanine or tryptophan. The order of the fields is clone size, V gene, J gene, CDR3 protein. Some rows have no size entry. The others give once, few or many, or a class for an expanded clone.

clone size: .
V gene: TRBV2
J gene: TRBJ1-5
CDR3 protein: ASRQGYSNQPQH

clone size: .
V gene: TRBV29-1
J gene: TRBJ2-3
CDR3 protein: SVVFRTDTQY

clone size: few
V gene: TRBV9
J gene: TRBJ1-3
CDR3 protein: ASSVGAGPSGNTIY

clone size: .
V gene: TRBV2
J gene: TRBJ2-3
CDR3 protein: ASMSSLGTQY

clone size: few
V gene: TRBV6-6
J gene: TRBJ2-5
CDR3 protein: ASSYLAGGGETQY

clone size: .
V gene: TRBV6-5
J gene: TRBJ2-7
CDR3 protein: ASSYSWGGSYEQY

clone size: .
V gene: TRBV25-1
J gene: TRBJ2-5
CDR3 protein: ASSEWGTPGETQY

clone size: once
V gene: TRBV11-1
J gene: TRBJ2-2
CDR3 protein: ASSLASRTGELF

clone size: .
V gene: TRBV19
J gene: TRBJ2-6
CDR3 protein: ASSTNRNEPGANVLT

clone size: few
V gene: TRBV5-1
J gene: TRBJ2-3
CDR3 protein: ASSLGVAGPYTDTQY

clone size: .
V gene: TRBV10-3
J gene: TRBJ1-5
CDR3 protein: AISEYRSNQPQH

clone size: .
V gene: TRBV7-8
J gene: TRBJ2-7
CDR3 protein: ASSPRTSGPYEQY

clone size: .
V gene: TRBV9
J gene: TRBJ2-3
CDR3 protein: ASSLRGSGNTDTQY

clone size: few
V gene: TRBV28
J gene: TRBJ1-2
CDR3 protein: ASMRPKVNGYT

clone size: .
V gene: TRBV2
J gene: TRBJ2-3
CDR3 protein: ASSDGGSAGDTQY

clone size: .
V gene: TRBV7-2
J gene: TRBJ2-7
CDR3 protein: ASSQGGEQY

clone size: few
V gene: TRBV7-9
J gene: TRBJ2-5
CDR3 protein: ASSFNRGETQY

clone size: .
V gene: TRBV20-1
J gene: TRBJ2-1
CDR3 protein: SAKGGVEQF

clone size: .
V gene: TRBV19
J gene: TRBJ2-2
CDR3 protein: ASSRTGTSGRAVTGELF

clone size: many
V gene: TRBV4-2
J gene: TRBJ2-1
CDR3 protein: ASSQDPAGGNEQF

clone size: few
V gene: TRBV19
J gene: TRBJ2-5
CDR3 protein: ASGPGGQETQY

clone size: few
V gene: TRBV5-1
J gene: TRBJ1-3
CDR3 protein: ASKASSTSGNTIY

clone size: .
V gene: TRBV11-2
J gene: TRBJ2-2
CDR3 protein: ASSYTRGTGELF

clone size: .
V gene: TRBV19
J gene: TRBJ2-3
CDR3 protein: ASKVGGMSADTQY

clone size: .
V gene: TRBV7-9
J gene: TRBJ2-3
CDR3 protein: ASSSRTSGDTQY

clone size: .
V gene: TRBV14
J gene: TRBJ2-1
CDR3 protein: ASSLHEVHFYNEQF

clone size: .
V gene: TRBV19
J gene: TRBJ1-1
CDR3 protein: ASSILGGNTEAF

clone size: .
V gene: TRBV5-6
J gene: TRBJ2-3
CDR3 protein: ASRASGRTDTQY

clone size: once
V gene: TRBV9
J gene: TRBJ2-7
CDR3 protein: ASSPGTSSGEQY

clone size: few
V gene: TRBV27
J gene: TRBJ2-2
CDR3 protein: ASSPTPITRELF

clone size: .
V gene: TRBV10-3
J gene: TRBJ2-7
CDR3 protein: ATRASGGSSYEQY

clone size: .
V gene: TRBV11-3
J gene: TRBJ2-7
CDR3 protein: ASSPRDSETYEQY

clone size: few
V gene: TRBV2
J gene: TRBJ2-3
CDR3 protein: ASRASLGTDTQY

clone size: .
V gene: TRBV19
J gene: TRBJ1-5
CDR3 protein: ASSPQAGAFNQPQH

clone size: .
V gene: TRBV9
J gene: TRBJ2-7
CDR3 protein: ASSGQVDSYEQY

clone size: .
V gene: TRBV7-7
J gene: TRBJ2-5
CDR3 protein: ASSLAPPGSGETQY

clone size: once
V gene: TRBV28
J gene: TRBJ1-2
CDR3 protein: ASSQNRAHGYT

clone size: .
V gene: TRBV28
J gene: TRBJ1-1
CDR3 protein: ASSWAGGIDEAF

clone size: .
V gene: TRBV5-6
J gene: TRBJ2-1
CDR3 protein: ASSVTSGSNEQF

clone size: once
V gene: TRBV9
J gene: TRBJ2-3
CDR3 protein: ASSPGLLDQDTQY

clone size: few
V gene: TRBV28
J gene: TRBJ2-1
CDR3 protein: ASSLQQSSYNEQF

clone size: .
V gene: TRBV18
J gene: TRBJ2-4
CDR3 protein: ASSYLAKNIQY

clone size: .
V gene: TRBV7-8
J gene: TRBJ2-7
CDR3 protein: ASSLGQAAYEQY

clone size: .
V gene: TRBV18
J gene: TRBJ1-5
CDR3 protein: ASSPQGGNQPQH

clone size: .
V gene: TRBV11-2
J gene: TRBJ2-7
CDR3 protein: ASSLAKQAQYEQY

clone size: .
V gene: TRBV5-1
J gene: TRBJ1-5
CDR3 protein: ASSLGTVSNQPQH

clone size: .
V gene: TRBV25-1
J gene: TRBJ1-1
CDR3 protein: ASSEEPGRGTTEAF

clone size: .
V gene: TRBV9
J gene: TRBJ2-5
CDR3 protein: ASSAGETQY

clone size: .
V gene: TRBV6-6
J gene: TRBJ1-1
CDR3 protein: ASSTDRGSTEAF